Reported below is one T cell receptor beta chain. The trim removed 0 bases at V and 3 bases at J, leaving 8 bases unmatched. The CDR3 has 18 amino acids. Looked up from germline, CDR1 is LGHNA and CDR2 is YNFKEQ. This sample is part of a study of identical twins. TCRdb called the 5' RACE reads again in MiXCR, with one record for every CDR3 protein. This sample has about 100,000 distinct CDR3 sequences, with under 7% found just once. This chain joins TRBV4-2 and TRBJ2-7, with TRBD2 matching 13 bases. The sequence was collected from a woman in her forties or fifties in good health. Sequencing was done on a sample of memory T cells sorted from blood. CDR3 loop: CASSQDAGGTSGIYEQYF. The DNA for the CDR3 is TGTGCCAGCAGCCAAGATGCGGGCGGGACTAGCGGGATCTACGAGCAGTACTTC.